This TCR beta chain was recovered during a study of beta chain features in type 1 diabetes. Findings of the study overall: In the patient group, naive, central memory and Treg TCRB repertoires seemed more alike than in the healthy donor group. Shortening of TCRB CDR3s, moderate but significant, appeared in all four CD4+ subsets of Type 1 diabetes patients.

Expressed TCRB transcripts were sequenced, since all the RNA that had been isolated was reverse transcribed. The assay was immunoSEQ multiplex PCR, and TCRdb's table has in-frame clones only and misses some. The table shows 250,000 to 300,000 clones, with 24% occurring only once. Via CD45RO/CCR7/CD25/CD127/CD95/CD27, cells of the CD4+ naive, central memory, regulatory and stem cell-like memory subsets were sorted. Germline lookup yields CDR1 KGHSH and CDR2 LQKENI. The CDR3 consists of 14 residues. The junction had 6 bases not matched to a gene; V was cut back by 8 bases and J by 2 bases. As concerns this clone: The antigen is undetermined.

The receptor was isolated from a woman aged 25 to 39 with type 1 diabetes. V and J are TRBV18 and TRBJ2-7; 10 bases align to TRBD1. The sample consisted of naive CD4+ T cells from blood. As DNA, the CDR3 is TGTGCCAGCACCGGGACAGGGGACGCCTACGAGCAGTACTTC. Amino acids: CASTGTGDAYEQYF.